This T cell receptor beta chain is from a study of blood T cells in healthy people across ages (dated by TCRdb to the mid-2010s). In the study overall: In model experiments, roughly one uniquely barcoded TCR beta cDNA molecule per two T cells was captured by template switching. Four age groups were formed from the donors: young (average about 17 years), middle-aged (just under 40), aged (about 68) and long-lived (more than 75). To track age-related changes in TCR beta repertoire diversity, the study relied on deep sequencing normalized with unique cDNA molecular identifiers. To avoid experimental bias, donors of different ages were spread randomly across the sequencing lanes. Two additional independent replicas of 1 million unique cDNA reads from the same blood draw were analyzed for two donors (one aged 18 to 30 and one aged 80 or older).

The roughly 39 donors, aged roughly 6 to 95 years, were systemically healthy Caucasian individuals from Russia. Each donor gave roughly 11 milliliters of peripheral blood, drawn into EDTA-treated Vacutainer tubes. PBMCs were isolated by Ficoll-Paque density-gradient centrifugation, with at least 7 million obtained per sample. Total RNA was extracted from PBMCs with Trizol reagent, with at least 5.5 micrograms obtained per sample. Naive CD45RAhigh/CD27high T cell percentages were measured by flow cytometry on a PBMC aliquot from every donor. CDR1 and CDR2 are drawn from the germline V gene (reference sequence): LNHDA, SQIVND. A distance of 9 bases separates the germline ends of V and J, which lose 7 bases and 3 bases respectively. The cysteine opens and the phenylalanine closes a CDR3 of 12 amino acids. Only the CDR3 DNA stays, 36 bases, in frame from base 1. A note on this clonotype: The target of this receptor is not known. No base-level quality is on record; no much larger clone is a single base apart.

The library relied on 5' RACE. The data were produced on an Illumina HiSeq 2500. A second PCR of 7 to 11 cycles was performed with a sample-barcoded 5' primer and a J-beta primer mix. A unique molecular identifier was introduced onto each TCR beta cDNA molecule by a template-switch 5' adaptor carrying 12 random nucleotides. At least 3 million CDR3-containing paired-end reads were obtained from each sample. The Mint cDNA synthesis kit, primed by a TRBC-specific oligonucleotide, was used to synthesize first-strand cDNA from all RNA. After uracil-DNA glycosylase treatment, a first 18-cycle PCR used universal primers M1SS and BC2_uni_R on all cDNA. In the original analysis: Normalization of each sample was performed by random selection of 1 million high-quality reads, each carrying a distinct molecular identifier. Instead of being binned into consensus sequences, reads that shared molecular identifiers were thrown out. MiTCR, set to a Q25 quality threshold and the strictest error-elimination algorithm, was used for CDR3 identification, clonotype clustering and error correction. A nonparametric unseen species model using Euler transformation provided a lower-bound estimate of total TCR beta diversity. TCRdb reanalyzed the raw reads on its own, using fastp at Q25 for trimming and MiXCR for clone calling, and kept in-frame beta chains. Merged by CDR3 protein, the rows form single entries marked with the most common genes and DNA. These V and J calls are TCRdb output, not the study's own analysis. The sample yields under 800,000 distinct CDR3 sequences; about 42% were counted once. The ten largest account for 20% to 25% of the sample.

The paper as a whole reports these results and caveats: Estimates of total diversity from one million sequenced T cells were regarded as lower bounds and underestimates. Since profiling was done on bulk unsorted PBMCs, naive and antigen-experienced compartments could not be conclusively compared. As age increased, observed TCR beta diversity per million T cells dropped in a roughly linear way, and a significant reduction was already evident by age 40. Because donor CMV infection status was unknown, age-related changes in expanded clonotypes were potentially confounded. Compared with the aged group, the long-lived group had more naive CD4+ T cells, fewer expanded clones and increased TCR diversity, suggesting age selection. There was a strong correlation between observed TCR beta diversity and the percentage of naive T cells measured by flow cytometry.

The source material was blood. The TCR was taken from an older woman in good health. This chain joins TRBV19 to TRBJ1-1, and possibly TRBD1, on 6 matching bases. At the DNA level, the sequence is TGTGCCAGTAACAGGGTCCACACTGAAGCTTTCTTT. It encodes CASNRVHTEAFF.